This T cell receptor (beta chain) comes out of a study of T-cell memory formation after mild COVID-19. Regarding the study as a whole: CD4+ clones that contracted lay mainly in CM and EM; CD8+ ones lay in EMRA. Second-wave clones that peaked on day 37 lacked confirmed SARS-CoV-2 specificity. Day 15 to 85 contracting clones showed balanced CD4/CD8; day 15 to 37 expanders favored CD4+. A subset of responding clones appeared in pre-infection memory, suggesting cross-reactive memory joined.

In its sample, this clonotype was seen a few times. Its antigen is unknown. One entry per CDR3 protein, called by TCRdb with MiXCR from the 5' RACE reads. Seen here are 250,000 to 350,000 distinct CDR3 sequences, around 15% observed once, and the top ten hold over 20%. The germline V gene encodes CDR1 SGHVS and CDR2 FQNEAQ. The CDR3 covers 15 residues. Unmatched junction bases numbered 13, after V lost 9 bases and J lost 2 bases. Input material: PBMCs or a T cell subset sorted from them (not recorded which). The chain has TRBV7-8 and TRBJ2-7; 7 bases map to TRBD1. This TCR derives from a man between 18 and 35 years old who had mild COVID-19 (a few samples of this study predate the infection). Cell type and time point are not known. The CDR3 coding sequence is TGTGCCAGTTCGACAGGGTACGGGGCCGCCTACGAGCAGTACGTC. Its translation is CASSTGYGAAYEQYV.